This entry lists 24 T cell receptor beta chains sequenced from one sample in a study of T cells in Graves' hyperthyroidism and ophthalmopathy. Amplification targeted TCR beta CDR3 regions from RNA transcripts. A set of HTBI primers served as the primers for a first-round RT-PCR of the TCR CDR3. In TCRdb, the multiplex PCR reads were re-called with MiXCR into one record per CDR3 protein. The table shows about 700,000 distinct CDR3 sequences, with less than 45% occurring only once. Sequenced: peripheral blood or thyroid tissue (not recorded which). These receptors were taken from an adult man with Graves' disease, either hyperthyroidism or ophthalmopathy (not recorded which).

The gene calls are TRBV24-1 and TRBJ2-2, with TRBD1 identical over 11 bases. Germline V gene sequence: CDR1 KGHDR, CDR2 SFDVKD. J lost 5 bases, V lost 7 bases, and 2 bases had no gene match. The CDR3 is 14 amino acids. In DNA form, the CDR3 reads TGTGCCACCAGGGGACAGGGGGGGACCGGGGAGCTGTTTTTT. Encoded protein: CATRGQGGTGELFF.

As to this clonotype: This sequence may be a read error, since a much larger clone differs from it by one base. The chain combines TRBV5-1 with TRBJ1-4; D is unresolved. Looked up from germline, CDR1 is SGHRS and CDR2 is YFSETQ. The CDR3 spans 12 residues. The DNA of the CDR3 is TGCGCCAGCATCTTGAACGATGAAAAACTGTTTTTT. Protein product: CASILNDEKLFF.

The rearrangement joins TRBV20-1 to TRBJ1-6, with unresolved D. This CDR3 contains 16 residues. The ends were cut back, 5 bases at V and 9 bases at J, with 23 bases in the middle. Germline values: CDR1 DFQATT, CDR2 SNEGSKA (reference sequence). CDR3 sequence reads: CSAPSRSIQSSSPLHF. CDR3 nucleotide sequence: TGCAGTGCTCCGTCGCGGAGTATCCAATCCAGTTCACCCCTCCACTTT.

Notes on this clonotype: It may be a read error: a sequence one base away is much more abundant. The rearrangement links TRBV7-8 to TRBJ1-6; 9 bases agree with TRBD1. From germline, CDR1 is SGHVS and CDR2 FQNEAQ. There are 15 residues in the CDR3. Germline trimming cut 1 base from V and 7 bases from J; bases unmatched to any gene: 2. CDR3 bases: TGTGCCAGCAGCTTAGGGGGGACAGGGAATTCACCCCTCCACTTT. Its protein is CASSLGGTGNSPLHF.

V is TRBV29-1 and J is TRBJ2-1; D unclear. The CDR3 consists of 12 residues. V was pared by 3 bases and J by 3 bases, with 6 bases between. Germline CDR1 is SQVTM and CDR2 is ANQGSEA. The CDR3 DNA reads TGCAGCGTTGAGGCAGACTACAATGAGCAGTTCTTC. Its protein product is CSVEADYNEQFF.

The chain links TRBV12-3 or TRBV12-4 to TRBJ2-5; D not resolved. CDR3 length equals 14 residues. V was shortened by 3 bases and J by 4 bases, with 12 bases between the two germline ends. The CDR3 sequence is CASSFFEDPETQYF. The CDR3 DNA follows: TGTGCCAGCAGTTTTTTTGAGGATCCAGAGACCCAGTACTTC.

This clonotype was counted between two and nine times. CDR3 in amino acids: CSARPGARDTEAFF. CDR3 sequence (DNA): TGCAGTGCTAGGCCGGGGGCCAGGGACACTGAAGCTTTCTTT. This rearrangement joins TRBV20-1 to TRBJ1-1; D possibly corresponds to TRBD1 (6 bases). The CDR3 contains 14 residues. Germline CDR1 DFQATT, CDR2 SNEGSKA (reference sequence). V was cut by 3 bases and J by 3 bases, with 14 bases left in between.

This chain joins TRBV19 and TRBJ1-2; 7 nucleotides align to TRBD1. Trimming removed 7 bases from V and 4 bases from J; junction bases left unmatched: 6. The germline V gene encodes CDR1 LNHDA and CDR2 SQIVND (reference sequence). The CDR3 has 13 residues. CDR3 nucleotide sequence: TGTGCCAGTACACAGGGGACAGCCTATGGCTACACCTTC. The encoded protein is CASTQGTAYGYTF. Using reference TRBV19 and TRBJ1-2 for the parts outside the CDR3, the full variable domain is DGGITQSPKYLFRKEGQNVTLSCEQNLNHDAMYWYRQDPGQGLRLIYYSQIVNDFQKGDIAEGYSVSREKKESFPLTVTSAQKNPTAFYLCASTQGTAYGYTFGSGTRLTVV.

The chain joins TRBV6-4 to TRBJ1-3, with D possibly TRBD1 on 6 matching bases. The CDR3 contains 16 residues. Germline V CDR1 and CDR2: MRHNA, SNTAGT. V dropped 6 bases and J dropped 0 bases, with 15 bases sitting between them. CDR3 in DNA: TGTGCCAGCAGACCCCATGGACAGAGCTCTGGAAACACCATATATTTT. Its translation: CASRPHGQSSGNTIYF.

The rearrangement links TRBV19 to TRBJ1-5; D remains unclear. Trimming removed 1 base from V and 6 bases from J, with 16 bases in between. The CDR3 spans 16 residues. Germline V gene lookup returns CDR1 LNHDA and CDR2 SQIVND (reference sequence). CDR3 in amino acids: CASSIVRPPVIQPQHF. For the CDR3, the DNA is TGTGCCAGTAGTATAGTTCGGCCTCCAGTTATTCAGCCCCAGCATTTT. The entire variable domain, with the rest obtained from reference TRBV19 and TRBJ1-5, is as follows: DGGITQSPKYLFRKEGQNVTLSCEQNLNHDAMYWYRQDPGQGLRLIYYSQIVNDFQKGDIAEGYSVSREKKESFPLTVTSAQKNPTAFYLCASSIVRPPVIQPQHFGDGTRLSIL.

The J gene is TRBJ1-4, the V gene TRBV11-2, with 7 nucleotides matching TRBD1. J lost 3 bases, V lost 3 bases, and 7 bases had no gene match. CDR3 length: 16 residues. CDR1 SGHAT and CDR2 FQNNGV come from the germline V gene. The CDR3 spells CASSLTGTASNEKLFF. The CDR3 DNA reads TGTGCCAGCAGCTTGACCGGGACAGCATCTAATGAAAAACTGTTTTTT.

A few counts support this clonotype. The V gene is TRBV20-1, the J gene TRBJ2-7; 12 positions agree with TRBD2. This CDR3 has 14 residues. From germline, CDR1 is DFQATT and CDR2 SNEGSKA (reference sequence). V lost 3 bases and J lost 5; bases outside the gene matches: 5. CDR3 DNA: TGCAGTGCTAGCGGACTAGCGGGAAACAACGAGCAGTACTTC. Its protein product is CSASGLAGNNEQYF.

This sequence joins TRBV11-1 and TRBJ1-1; TRBD1 is a possible D gene (6 bases). Germline CDR1 reads SGHAT; CDR2 reads FQDESV (reference sequence). This CDR3 has 15 amino acids. Trimming took 6 bases from V and 3 from J, leaving 17 bases between them. Here the CDR3 reads CASSGNSRQDTEAFF. In nucleotides, the CDR3 is TGTGCCAGCAGTGGTAATTCGCGACAGGACACTGAAGCTTTCTTT.

J is TRBJ2-7 and V is TRBV29-1; weak D call: TRBD1 (6 bases). Germline V gives CDR1 SQVTM, CDR2 ANQGSEA. CDR3 length: 12 amino acids. Between the trimmed V and J ends, which lost 8 bases and 6 bases, there was a span of 17 bases. The CDR3 DNA follows: TGCAGCTTATCTGGCCCAGGGGCCGAGCAGTACTTC. It encodes CSLSGPGAEQYF.

The chain is built from TRBV25-1 and TRBJ1-1; D not certain. The CDR3 has 14 amino acids. V lost 4 bases to trimming and J lost 3 bases, with 12 bases between them. Germline V gives CDR1 MGHDK, CDR2 SYGVNS. CDR3 coding DNA: TGTGCCAGCAGTGCTAGAAGTAGGTACACTGAAGCTTTCTTT. Amino acids: CASSARSRYTEAFF.

The rearrangement uses TRBV7-9 and TRBJ1-1; 11 bases fit TRBD1. This CDR3 is 15 amino acids long. Trimming cost V 4 bases and J 2 bases; bases outside gene matches: 3. The germline gives CDR1 SEHNR, CDR2 FQNEAQ (reference sequence). This CDR3 reads CASSSGQGANTEAFF. In DNA form, the CDR3 reads TGTGCCAGCAGCTCTGGACAGGGGGCAAACACTGAAGCTTTCTTT.

The gene calls are TRBV2 and TRBJ1-6; D is possibly TRBD1 (6 bases). Germline CDR1 and CDR2: SNHLY and FYNNEI. The CDR3 totals 16 residues. V shed 6 bases and J shed 9 bases, with 21 bases lying between them. This CDR3 is CASSPGRTESASPLHF. DNA of the CDR3: TGTGCCAGCAGCCCGGGGCGGACAGAATCCGCTTCACCCCTCCACTTT.

The chain has TRBV25-1 and TRBJ1-6, with a possible D match to TRBD1 (6 bases). Germline V gene sequence: CDR1 MGHDK, CDR2 SYGVNS. Trimming removed 0 bases from V and 10 bases from J, with 13 bases in between. This CDR3 is built from 15 residues. This CDR3 is CASSEYGRGKSPLHF. CDR3 sequence (DNA): TGTGCCAGCAGTGAATATGGCAGGGGTAAATCACCCCTCCACTTT. The full variable domain, in which reference TRBV25-1 and TRBJ1-6 provide the parts outside the CDR3, is EADIYQTPRYLVIGTGKKITLECSQTMGHDKMYWYQQDPGMELHLIHYSYGVNSTEKGDLSSESTVSRIRTEHFPLTLESARPSHTSQYLCASSEYGRGKSPLHFGNGTRLTVT.

This clonotype was detected ten times or more. The rearrangement links TRBV2 to TRBJ1-4; D possibly corresponds to TRBD1 (5 bases). The CDR3 totals 14 residues. The germline gives CDR1 SNHLY, CDR2 FYNNEI. The V end lost 5 bases, the J end lost 1 base, and 8 bases lay between the germline ends. CDR3 loop: CASSNRLTNEKLFF. The DNA of the CDR3 is TGTGCCAGCAGTAACAGGCTAACTAATGAAAAACTGTTTTTT.

The chain joins TRBV10-3 to TRBJ1-2, with D perhaps matching TRBD1 (6 bases). This CDR3 has 16 residues. Germline-derived CDR1 and CDR2 are ENHRY and SYGVKD. Trimming pared 10 bases from V and 8 bases from J, leaving 29 bases between. The CDR3 protein is CASSFAIRTETGGYTF. CDR3 coding DNA: TGTGCCAGCAGCTTCGCAATCCGGACAGAAACGGGAGGCTACACCTTC.

This sequence joins TRBV2 and TRBJ1-4; 8 nucleotides match TRBD1. Germline lookup yields CDR1 SNHLY and CDR2 FYNNEI. There are 15 residues in the CDR3. V dropped 6 bases and J dropped 6; count of bases not matched to a gene: 9. The CDR3 DNA follows: TGTGCCAGCAGCCGGACAGGGCGAGAGGATGAAAAACTGTTTTTT. Translation gives CASSRTGREDEKLFF.

This clonotype was counted ten times or more. The chain has TRBV20-1 and TRBJ2-7; TRBD2 agrees at 8 bases. V dropped 3 bases and J dropped 5; count of bases not matched to a gene: 6. The CDR3 runs to 13 residues. Per the germline V gene, CDR1 is DFQATT and CDR2 is SNEGSKA (reference sequence). CDR3 coding DNA: TGCAGTGCTAGTCGGCTAGCGGGCAACGAGCAGTACTTC. Translating it yields CSASRLAGNEQYF.

This clonotype was observed a single time. The junction departs from germline at one end; a sequencing error may be responsible. The V call is TRBV7-7, the J call TRBJ2-7, with 8 positions matching TRBD1. Germline CDR1 reads SSHAT; CDR2 reads FNYEAQ (reference sequence). CDR3 length equals 14 residues. The CDR3 nucleotides read TGTGCTAGCAGCCACGGACAGGGCGGCGGGGAGCAGTACTTC. Translation gives CASSHGQGGGEQYF. The full variable domain, with the rest looked up from reference TRBV7-7 and TRBJ2-7, is GAGVSQSPRYKVTKRGQDVTLRCDPISSHATLYWYQQALGQGPEFLTYFNYEAQPDKSGLPSDRFSAERPEGSISTLTIQRTEQRDSAMYRCASSHGQGGGEQYFGPGTRLTVT.

This clonotype was seen only once. The DNA of the CDR3 is TGCAGTGCTAGACGCGGGGGACCGACGTTAAACTACGAGCAGTACTTC. Its protein product is CSARRGGPTLNYEQYF. The rearrangement links TRBV20-1 to TRBJ2-7; 7 bases are a match to TRBD2. This CDR3 is 16 amino acids long. Losses at the gene ends were 2 bases for V and 3 bases for J; bases not matched to a gene: 13. Germline V lookup: CDR1 DFQATT, CDR2 SNEGSKA (reference sequence).